Listed here are 4 T cell receptor beta chains from one sample, sequenced in a study of cytomegalovirus exposure and HLA in healthy donors. In the PCR, 60 Vbeta and 13 Jbeta primers were used. Sequencing was performed with immunoSEQ multiplex PCR; in TCRdb, only in-frame clones are kept and a portion is missing. In the table there are roughly 81,000 clones, under 85% of which are singletons. Sample: PBMCs. These receptors were taken from a boy aged 5-17 years in good health and CMV-seronegative.

This rearrangement joins TRBV7-9 to TRBJ2-7, with TRBD1 identical over 9 bases. Germline lookup yields CDR1 SEHNR and CDR2 FQNEAQ (reference sequence). The CDR3 is made up of 13 amino acids. J was trimmed by 6 bases and V by 5 bases; bases with no gene match: 5. The CDR3 here is CASSLGTGIEQYF. The CDR3 nucleotides are TGTGCCAGCAGCCTAGGGACAGGGATCGAGCAGTACTTC.

The genes are TRBV4-3 and TRBJ2-3, with 12 bases matching TRBD2. The CDR3 runs to 18 residues. CDR1 LGHNA and CDR2 YSLEER come from the germline V gene. Germline trimming cut 0 bases from V and 4 bases from J; bases unmatched to any gene: 8. This CDR3 is CASSQEGLAGRGADTQYF. CDR3 DNA: TGCGCCAGCAGCCAAGAAGGACTAGCGGGGAGGGGGGCAGATACGCAGTATTTT.

The chain links TRBV28 to TRBJ2-2; 7 nucleotides line up with TRBD1. Germline CDR1 and CDR2: MDHEN and SYDVKM. The CDR3 has 13 amino acids. J was trimmed by 6 bases and V by 10 bases; bases with no gene match: 8. The CDR3: CAITTGASGELFF. CDR3 nucleotide sequence: TGTGCCATCACAACAGGGGCCTCCGGGGAGCTGTTTTTT. Looking up the rest from reference TRBV28 and TRBJ2-2 gives the full variable domain: DVKVTQSSRYLVKRTGEKVFLECVQDMDHENMFWYRQDPGLGLRLIYFSYDVKMKEKGDIPEGYSVSREKKERFSLILESASTNQTSMYLCAITTGASGELFFGEGSRLTVL.

This clone has just a few counts. This rearrangement joins TRBV5-1 to TRBJ1-1; a possible D gene is TRBD1 (5 bases). The CDR3 spans 16 residues. Trimming shortened V by 0 bases and J by 4 bases, and 16 bases separated the two germline ends. From germline, CDR1 is SGHRS and CDR2 YFSETQ. The CDR3 coding sequence is TGCGCCAGCAGCTTGGAGCCAGGGTATTGGAGCACTGAAGCTTTCTTT. Amino acids: CASSLEPGYWSTEAFF.